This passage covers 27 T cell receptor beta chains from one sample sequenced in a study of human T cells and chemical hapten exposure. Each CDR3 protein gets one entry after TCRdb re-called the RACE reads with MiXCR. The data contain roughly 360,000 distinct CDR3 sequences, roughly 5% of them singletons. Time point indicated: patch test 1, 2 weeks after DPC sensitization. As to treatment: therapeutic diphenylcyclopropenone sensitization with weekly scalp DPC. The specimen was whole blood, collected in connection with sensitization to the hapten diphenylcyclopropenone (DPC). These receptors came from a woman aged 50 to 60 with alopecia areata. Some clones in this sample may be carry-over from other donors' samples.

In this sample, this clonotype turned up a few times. The DNA for the CDR3 is TGTGCCAGCAGTTTCGACGGCCGAGAGCTGTTTTTT. Residues: CASSFDGRELFF. The chain joins TRBV27 to TRBJ2-2; D remains ambiguous. Germline assignment: CDR1 MNHEY and CDR2 SMNVEV (reference sequence). Trimming shortened V by 3 bases and J by 11 bases, and 10 bases separated the two germline ends. There are 12 residues in the CDR3.

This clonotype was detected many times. The CDR3, as DNA: TGTGCCAGCAGCGTGAGCCGGGGAAACACCATATATTTT. Its protein is CASSVSRGNTIYF. The chain employs TRBV7-6 and TRBJ1-3; D gene unclear. The CDR3 is made up of 13 amino acids. Trimming removed 5 bases from V and 4 bases from J, with 9 bases in between. Germline loops: CDR1 SGHVS, CDR2 FNYEAQ.

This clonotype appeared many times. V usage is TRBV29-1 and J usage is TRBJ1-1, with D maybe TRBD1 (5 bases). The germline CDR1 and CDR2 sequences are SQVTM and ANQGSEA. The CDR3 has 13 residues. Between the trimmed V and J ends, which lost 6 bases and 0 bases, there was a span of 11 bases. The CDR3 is CSVGLRLNTEAFF. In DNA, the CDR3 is TGCAGCGTGGGACTGAGACTGAACACTGAAGCTTTCTTT. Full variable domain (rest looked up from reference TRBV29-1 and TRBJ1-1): SAVISQKPSRDICQRGTSLTIQCQVDSQVTMMFWYRQQPGQSLTLIATANQGSEATYESGFVIDKFPISRPNLTFSTLTVSNMSPEDSSIYLCSVGLRLNTEAFFGQGTRLTVV.

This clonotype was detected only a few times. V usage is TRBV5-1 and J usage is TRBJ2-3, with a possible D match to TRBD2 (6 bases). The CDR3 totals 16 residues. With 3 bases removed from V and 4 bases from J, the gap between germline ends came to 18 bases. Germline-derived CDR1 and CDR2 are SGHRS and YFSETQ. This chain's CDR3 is CASSSHMRRGADTQYF. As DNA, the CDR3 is TGCGCCAGCAGCTCCCACATGAGGCGGGGAGCAGATACGCAGTATTTT.

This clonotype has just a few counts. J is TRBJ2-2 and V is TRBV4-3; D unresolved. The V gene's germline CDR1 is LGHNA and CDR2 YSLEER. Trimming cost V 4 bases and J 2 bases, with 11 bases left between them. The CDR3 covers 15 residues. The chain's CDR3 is CASSLWSTNTGELFF. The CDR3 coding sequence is TGCGCCAGCAGCCTCTGGTCCACAAACACCGGGGAGCTGTTTTTT.

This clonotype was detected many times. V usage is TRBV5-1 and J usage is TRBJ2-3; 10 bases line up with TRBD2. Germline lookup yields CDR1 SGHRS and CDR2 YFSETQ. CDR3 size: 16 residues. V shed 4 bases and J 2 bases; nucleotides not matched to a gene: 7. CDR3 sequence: CASSLPGTSDTDTQYF. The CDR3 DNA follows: TGCGCCAGCAGCCTACCCGGGACTAGCGACACAGATACGCAGTATTTT.

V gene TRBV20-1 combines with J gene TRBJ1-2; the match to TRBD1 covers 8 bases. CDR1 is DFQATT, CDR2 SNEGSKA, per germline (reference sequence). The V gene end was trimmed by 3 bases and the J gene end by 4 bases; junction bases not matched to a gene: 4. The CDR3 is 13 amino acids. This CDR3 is CSASRGTGYGYTF. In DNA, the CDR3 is TGCAGTGCTAGCAGGGGGACAGGCTATGGCTACACCTTC.

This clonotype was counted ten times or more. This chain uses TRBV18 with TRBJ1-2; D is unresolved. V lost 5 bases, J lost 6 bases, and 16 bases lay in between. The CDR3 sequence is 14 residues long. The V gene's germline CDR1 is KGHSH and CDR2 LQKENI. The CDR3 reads CASSYGSGLNGYTF. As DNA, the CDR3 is TGTGCCAGCTCATATGGCTCCGGGCTGAATGGCTACACCTTC.

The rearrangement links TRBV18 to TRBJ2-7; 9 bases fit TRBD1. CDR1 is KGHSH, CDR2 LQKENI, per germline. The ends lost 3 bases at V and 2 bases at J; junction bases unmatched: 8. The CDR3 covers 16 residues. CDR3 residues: CASSPTEGQGTYEQYF. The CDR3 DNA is TGTGCCAGCTCACCCACCGAGGGACAGGGAACCTACGAGCAGTACTTC.

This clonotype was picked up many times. The CDR3 here is CSARGSGDGYTF. The CDR3 DNA sequence: TGCAGTGCTAGAGGTAGTGGGGATGGCTACACCTTC. The chain combines TRBV20-1 with TRBJ1-2; the D is unclear. Trimming stripped 1 base from V and 6 bases from J, with 9 bases between. The CDR3 contains 12 residues. Germline CDR1 is DFQATT and CDR2 is SNEGSKA (reference sequence).

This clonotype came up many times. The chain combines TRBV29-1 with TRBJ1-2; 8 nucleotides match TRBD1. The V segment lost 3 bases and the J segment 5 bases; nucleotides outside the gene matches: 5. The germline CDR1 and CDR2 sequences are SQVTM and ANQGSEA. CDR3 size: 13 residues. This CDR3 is CSVENRGRYGYTF. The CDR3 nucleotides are TGCAGCGTTGAGAACAGGGGGAGATATGGCTACACCTTC.

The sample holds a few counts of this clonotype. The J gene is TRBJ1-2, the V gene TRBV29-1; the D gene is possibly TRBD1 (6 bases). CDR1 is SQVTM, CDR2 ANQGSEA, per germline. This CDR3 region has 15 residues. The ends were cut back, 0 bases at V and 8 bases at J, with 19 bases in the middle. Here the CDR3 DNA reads TGCAGCGTTGAAGAAGTGCAGGGGAGCGCGGGGGGCTACACCTTC. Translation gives CSVEEVQGSAGGYTF.

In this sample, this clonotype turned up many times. The CDR3 here is CASRRTGEAFF. The CDR3 bases are TGTGCCAGCAGACGGACAGGTGAAGCTTTCTTT. The V gene is TRBV12-3 or TRBV12-4, the J gene TRBJ1-1; 7 bases are a match to TRBD1. V was pared by 6 bases and J by 7 bases, with 2 bases of the junction left unmatched. The CDR3 sequence is 11 residues long.

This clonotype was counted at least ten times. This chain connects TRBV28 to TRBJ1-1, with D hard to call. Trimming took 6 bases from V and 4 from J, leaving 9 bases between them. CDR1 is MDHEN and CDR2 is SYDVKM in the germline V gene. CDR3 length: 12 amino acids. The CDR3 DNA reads TGTGCCAGCAGGGACCCGAGCACTGAAGCTTTCTTT. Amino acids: CASRDPSTEAFF.

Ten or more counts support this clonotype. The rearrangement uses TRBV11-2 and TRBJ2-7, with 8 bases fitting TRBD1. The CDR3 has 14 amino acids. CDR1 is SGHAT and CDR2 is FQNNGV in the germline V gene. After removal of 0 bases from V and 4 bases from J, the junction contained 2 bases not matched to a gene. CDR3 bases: TGTGCCAGCAGCTTAGATCGACAGGGGTACGAGCAGTACTTC. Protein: CASSLDRQGYEQYF.

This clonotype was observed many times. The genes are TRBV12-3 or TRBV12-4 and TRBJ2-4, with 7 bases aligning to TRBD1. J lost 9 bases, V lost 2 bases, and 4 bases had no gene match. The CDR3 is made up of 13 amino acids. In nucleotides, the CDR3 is TGTGCCAGCAGTTTACGGGACAGTGGCATTCAGTACTTC. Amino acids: CASSLRDSGIQYF.

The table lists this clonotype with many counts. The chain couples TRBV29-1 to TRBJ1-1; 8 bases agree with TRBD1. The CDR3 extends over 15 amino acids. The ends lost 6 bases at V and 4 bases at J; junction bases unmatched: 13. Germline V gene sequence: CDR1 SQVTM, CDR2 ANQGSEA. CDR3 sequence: CSVADRGGLVTEAFF. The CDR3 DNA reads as TGCAGCGTAGCTGACAGGGGAGGCCTTGTCACTGAAGCTTTCTTT.

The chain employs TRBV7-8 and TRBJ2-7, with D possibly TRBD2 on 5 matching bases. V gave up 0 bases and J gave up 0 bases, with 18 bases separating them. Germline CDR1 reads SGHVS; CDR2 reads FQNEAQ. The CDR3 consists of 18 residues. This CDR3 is CASSLAGVYGTSSYEQYF. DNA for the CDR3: TGTGCCAGCAGCTTAGCGGGTGTCTACGGCACTAGCTCCTACGAGCAGTACTTC. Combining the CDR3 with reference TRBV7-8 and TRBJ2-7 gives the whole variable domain GAGVSQSPRYKVAKRGQDVALRCDPISGHVSLFWYQQALGQGPEFLTYFQNEAQLDKSGLPSDRFFAERPEGSVSTLKIQRTQQEDSAVYLCASSLAGVYGTSSYEQYFGPGTRLTVT.

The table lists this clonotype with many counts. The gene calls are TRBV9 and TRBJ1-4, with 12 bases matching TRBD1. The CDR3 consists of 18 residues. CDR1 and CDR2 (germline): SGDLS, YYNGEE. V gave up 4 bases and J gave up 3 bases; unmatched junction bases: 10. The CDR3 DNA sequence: TGTGCCAGCAGCACCGGGACAGGGGGCGCGTTGGCTAATGAAAAACTGTTTTTT. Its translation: CASSTGTGGALANEKLFF.

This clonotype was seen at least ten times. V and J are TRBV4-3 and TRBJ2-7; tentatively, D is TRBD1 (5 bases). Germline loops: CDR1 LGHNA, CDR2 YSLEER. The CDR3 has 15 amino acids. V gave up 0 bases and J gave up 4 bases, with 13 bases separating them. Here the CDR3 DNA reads TGCGCCAGCAGCCAAGATTCCCAGGGATGGTACGAGCAGTACTTC. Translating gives CASSQDSQGWYEQYF.

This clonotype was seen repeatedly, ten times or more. CDR3 nucleotides: TGTGTCGTCTCCGGGCGGGATACGCAGTATTTT. It codes for CVVSGRDTQYF. The V call is TRBV2, the J call TRBJ2-3, with D hard to call. The CDR3 spans 11 residues. The germline V gene has CDR1 SNHLY and CDR2 FYNNEI.

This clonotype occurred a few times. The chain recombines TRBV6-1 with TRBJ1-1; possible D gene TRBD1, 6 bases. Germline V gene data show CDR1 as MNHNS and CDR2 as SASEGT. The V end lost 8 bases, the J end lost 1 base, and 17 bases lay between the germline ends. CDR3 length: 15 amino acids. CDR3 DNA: TGTGCCAGCCACCTGGACAGAACACGGAACACTGAAGCTTTCTTT. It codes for CASHLDRTRNTEAFF.

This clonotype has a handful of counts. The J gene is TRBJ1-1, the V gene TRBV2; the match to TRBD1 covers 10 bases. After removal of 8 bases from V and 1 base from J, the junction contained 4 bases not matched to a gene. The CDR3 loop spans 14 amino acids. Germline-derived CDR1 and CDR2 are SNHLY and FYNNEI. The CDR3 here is CASDRGPKNTEAFF. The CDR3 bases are TGTGCCAGCGACAGGGGGCCGAAGAACACTGAAGCTTTCTTT. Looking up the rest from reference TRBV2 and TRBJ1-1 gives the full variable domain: EPEVTQTPSHQVTQMGQEVILRCVPISNHLYFYWYRQILGQKVEFLVSFYNNEISEKSEIFDDQFSVERPDGSNFTLKIRSTKLEDSAMYFCASDRGPKNTEAFFGQGTRLTVV.

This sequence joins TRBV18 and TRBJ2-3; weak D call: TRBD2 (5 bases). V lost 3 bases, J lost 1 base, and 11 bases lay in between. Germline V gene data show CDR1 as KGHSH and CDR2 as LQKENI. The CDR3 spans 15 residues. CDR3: CASSPPGMRTDTQYF. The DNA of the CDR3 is TGTGCCAGCTCACCCCCCGGGATGCGCACAGATACGCAGTATTTT.

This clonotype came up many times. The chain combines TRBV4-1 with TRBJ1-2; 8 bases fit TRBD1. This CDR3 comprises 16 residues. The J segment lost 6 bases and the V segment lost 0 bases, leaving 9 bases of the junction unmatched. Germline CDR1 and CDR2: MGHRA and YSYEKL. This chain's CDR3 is CASSQEARGRHDGYTF. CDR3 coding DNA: TGCGCCAGCAGCCAAGAGGCCAGGGGGCGTCACGATGGCTACACCTTC.

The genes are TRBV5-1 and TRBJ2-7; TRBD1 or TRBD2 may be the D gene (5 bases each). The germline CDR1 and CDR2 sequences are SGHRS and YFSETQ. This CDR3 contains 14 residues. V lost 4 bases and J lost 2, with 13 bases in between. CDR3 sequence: CASSRGRTTYEQYF. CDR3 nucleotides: TGCGCCAGCAGCCGGGGACGAACAACCTACGAGCAGTACTTC.

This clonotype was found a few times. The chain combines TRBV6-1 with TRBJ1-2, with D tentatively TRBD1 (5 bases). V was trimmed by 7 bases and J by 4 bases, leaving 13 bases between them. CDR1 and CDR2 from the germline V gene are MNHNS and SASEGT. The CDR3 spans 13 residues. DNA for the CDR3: TGTGCCAGCAATGAGGGGCGAAGCTATGGCTACACCTTC. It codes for CASNEGRSYGYTF.